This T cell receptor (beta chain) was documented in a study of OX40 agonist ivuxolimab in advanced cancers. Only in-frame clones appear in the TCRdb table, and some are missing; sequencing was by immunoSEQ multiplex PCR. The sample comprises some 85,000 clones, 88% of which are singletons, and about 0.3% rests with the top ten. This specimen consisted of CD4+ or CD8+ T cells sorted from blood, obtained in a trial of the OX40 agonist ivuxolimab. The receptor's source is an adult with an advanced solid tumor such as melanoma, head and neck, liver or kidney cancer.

Written as DNA, the CDR3 is TGTGCTAGTGGTTTGGACCGACCGGGGGGTACTGAAGCTTTCTTT. Its protein is CASGLDRPGGTEAFF. The V call is TRBV12-5, the J call TRBJ1-1, with D tentatively TRBD1 (5 bases). The germline gives CDR1 LGHNT, CDR2 FRNRAP. Deletions cut 1 base from V and 5 bases from J, with 14 bases between. This CDR3 has 15 amino acids. The full variable domain, with the rest looked up from reference TRBV12-5 and TRBJ1-1, is DARVTQTPRHKVTEMGQEVTMRCQPILGHNTVFWYRQTMMQGLELLAYFRNRAPLDDSGMPKDRFSAEMPDATLATLKIQPSEPRDSAVYFCASGLDRPGGTEAFFGQGTRLTVV.